This paragraph reports one T cell receptor beta chain. These data belong to a study of T cell responses to AZD1222 COVID-19 vaccine. CDR1 and CDR2 (germline): SGHAT, FQDESV (reference sequence). The CDR3 length is 13 residues. Trimming removed 6 bases from V and 0 bases from J, with 9 bases in between. Sequencing was performed with immunoSEQ multiplex PCR; in TCRdb, only in-frame clones are kept and a portion is missing. Among approximately 140,000 clones listed, less than 95% were seen once. V usage is TRBV11-1 and J usage is TRBJ2-7, with D hard to call. The sequencing here drew on peripheral blood, taken on day 0 of AZD1222 vaccination. The TCR was taken from an adult in good health. CDR3 DNA sequence: TGTGCCAGCAGTCCTTACAGCTCCTACGAGCAGTACTTC. Translated: CASSPYSSYEQYF.